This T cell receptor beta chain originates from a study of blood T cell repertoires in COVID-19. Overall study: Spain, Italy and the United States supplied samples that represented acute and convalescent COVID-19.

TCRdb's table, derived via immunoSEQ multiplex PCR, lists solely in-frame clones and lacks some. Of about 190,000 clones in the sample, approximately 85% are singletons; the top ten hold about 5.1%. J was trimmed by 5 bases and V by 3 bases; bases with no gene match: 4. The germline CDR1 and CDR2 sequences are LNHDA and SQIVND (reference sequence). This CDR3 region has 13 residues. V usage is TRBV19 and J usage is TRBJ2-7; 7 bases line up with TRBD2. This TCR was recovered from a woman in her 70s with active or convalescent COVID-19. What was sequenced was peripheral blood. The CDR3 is CASSMWEGNEQYF. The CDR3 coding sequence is TGTGCCAGTAGTATGTGGGAGGGCAACGAGCAGTACTTC.